This T cell receptor (beta chain) was documented in a study of identical twins. One entry per CDR3 protein results from TCRdb running MiXCR on the 5' RACE reads. The repertoire holds 1.5 million to 2 million distinct CDR3 sequences, about 32% seen once, with less than 0.35% in the top ten. This clonotype was counted only a few times. Its antigen is unidentified. The study's findings and limits: Within cord blood, abundant beta clonotypes carried fewer insertions, but memory repertoires showed no such trend.

Sequencing was performed on cord blood. The sequence came from a newborn girl in good health.

DNA of the CDR3: TGTGCCAGCAGTTACATCCAGGGTAACTTACTCTATGGCTACACCTTC. Translating it yields CASSYIQGNLLYGYTF. This chain uses TRBV5-6 with TRBJ1-2, with D perhaps TRBD1 (5 bases). This CDR3 has 16 amino acids. V lost 5 bases and J lost 4, with 21 bases in between. The germline CDR1 and CDR2 sequences are SGHDT and YYEEEE.